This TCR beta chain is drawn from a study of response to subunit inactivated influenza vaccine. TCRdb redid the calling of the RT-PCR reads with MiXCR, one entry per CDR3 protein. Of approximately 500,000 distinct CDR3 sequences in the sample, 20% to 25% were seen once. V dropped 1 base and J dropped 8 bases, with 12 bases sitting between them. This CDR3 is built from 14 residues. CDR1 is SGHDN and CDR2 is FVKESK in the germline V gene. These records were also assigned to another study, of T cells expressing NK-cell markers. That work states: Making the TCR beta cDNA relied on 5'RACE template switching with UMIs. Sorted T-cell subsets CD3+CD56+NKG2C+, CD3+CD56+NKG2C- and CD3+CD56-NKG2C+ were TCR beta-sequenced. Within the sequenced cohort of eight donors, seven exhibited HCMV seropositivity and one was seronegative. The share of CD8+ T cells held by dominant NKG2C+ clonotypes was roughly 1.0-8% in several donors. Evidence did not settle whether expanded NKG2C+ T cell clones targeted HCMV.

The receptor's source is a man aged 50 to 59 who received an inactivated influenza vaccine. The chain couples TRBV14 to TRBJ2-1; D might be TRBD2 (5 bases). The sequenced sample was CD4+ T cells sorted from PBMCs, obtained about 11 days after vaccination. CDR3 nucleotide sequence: TGTGCCAGCAGCCAAGCCGGCTGGAGGCATGAGCAGTTCTTC. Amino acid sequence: CASSQAGWRHEQFF. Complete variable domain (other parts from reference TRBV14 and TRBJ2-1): EAGVTQFPSHSVIEKGQTVTLRCDPISGHDNLYWYRRVMGKEIKFLLHFVKESKQDESGMPNNRFLAERTGGTYSTLKVQPAELEDSGVYFCASSQAGWRHEQFFGPGTRLTVL.